A selection of T cell receptor beta chains follows, all from one sample in a study of PD-L1 blockade in urothelial cancer. Sequencing used immunoSEQ multiplex PCR; TCRdb keeps in-frame clones, though not all of them. The sample includes tens of thousands of clones, around 84% of them seen just once. This specimen was PBMCs, taken around atezolizumab (anti-PD-L1) treatment. Every receptor here comes from a woman aged 70-85 years with urothelial cancer. Both conserved end residues are part of each CDR3. Fields, in order: CDR3 DNA, CDR3 protein, V gene, J gene, clone size, D gene. D genes are given only for firm matches. Some rows have no size entry. The others give once, few or many, or a class for an expanded clone.

cdr3_nt: TGTGCCAGCAGCCAAGATTGGGCCACCGGGGAGCTGTTTTTT
cdr3_aa: CASSQDWATGELFF
v_call: TRBV14
j_call: TRBJ2-2
clone_size: NA
d_call: NA

cdr3_nt: TGCGCCAGCAGGGGCAGGGACTTCTCCTACGAGCAGTACTTC
cdr3_aa: CASRGRDFSYEQYF
v_call: TRBV10-2
j_call: TRBJ2-7
clone_size: NA
d_call: NA

cdr3_nt: TGTGCCAGCAGCTTAGGAGCCGCGCCCCGCTCTGGAAACACCATATATTTT
cdr3_aa: CASSLGAAPRSGNTIYF
v_call: TRBV7-9
j_call: TRBJ1-3
clone_size: few
d_call: NA

cdr3_nt: TGTGCCAGCAGCTTAGTTGCGGGAGGAGATACGCAGTATTTT
cdr3_aa: CASSLVAGGDTQYF
v_call: TRBV7-9
j_call: TRBJ2-3
clone_size: NA
d_call: TRBD2

cdr3_nt: TGTGCCAGCAGCCAGGCGGGACTAGCGCTACGCAATGAGCAGTTCTTC
cdr3_aa: CASSQAGLALRNEQFF
v_call: TRBV14
j_call: TRBJ2-1
clone_size: NA
d_call: TRBD2

cdr3_nt: TGTGCCAGCAGTGCCGGACAGGTCTGGGGCTACACCTTC
cdr3_aa: CASSAGQVWGYTF
v_call: TRBV2
j_call: TRBJ1-2
clone_size: NA
d_call: TRBD1

cdr3_nt: TGTGCCAGCAGCTACGACAGGGGAGTTAGCAATCAGCCCCAGCATTTT
cdr3_aa: CASSYDRGVSNQPQHF
v_call: TRBV7-8
j_call: TRBJ1-5
clone_size: NA
d_call: TRBD1

cdr3_nt: TGCGCCAGCAGTCACGGACAGGGTAGCACAGATACGCAGTATTTT
cdr3_aa: CASSHGQGSTDTQYF
v_call: TRBV5-1
j_call: TRBJ2-3
clone_size: NA
d_call: TRBD1

cdr3_nt: TGTGCCAGCAGCTTCCGGGGGGGACTAGCGGGAGGAGTCCCCACAGATACGCAGTATTTT
cdr3_aa: CASSFRGGLAGGVPTDTQYF
v_call: TRBV5-4
j_call: TRBJ2-3
clone_size: once
d_call: TRBD2

cdr3_nt: TGTGCCAGCAGCTCCCCGACCCGACTAGCGGGAGGAACCTACAATGAGCAGTTCTTC
cdr3_aa: CASSSPTRLAGGTYNEQFF
v_call: TRBV11-2
j_call: TRBJ2-1
clone_size: NA
d_call: TRBD2

cdr3_nt: TGTGCCAGCAGCTCATTTGGAGGCGGGAAGGGCAATGAGCAGTTCTTC
cdr3_aa: CASSSFGGGKGNEQFF
v_call: TRBV7-9
j_call: TRBJ2-1
clone_size: NA
d_call: NA

cdr3_nt: TGTGCCAGCAGCGTGTCCAGCGGGATGGGGGAGACCCAGTACTTC
cdr3_aa: CASSVSSGMGETQYF
v_call: TRBV9
j_call: TRBJ2-5
clone_size: NA
d_call: TRBD2

cdr3_nt: TGTGCCAGCAGTTCAGGGGGGCCCGCAGGAGGCGAGCAGTACTTC
cdr3_aa: CASSSGGPAGGEQYF
v_call: TRBV6-5
j_call: TRBJ2-7
clone_size: NA
d_call: NA

cdr3_nt: TGTGCCAGCAGCTCGGGTACGACTCCCGTCGCGAACACCGGGGAGCTGTTTTTT
cdr3_aa: CASSSGTTPVANTGELFF
v_call: TRBV5-5
j_call: TRBJ2-2
clone_size: NA
d_call: NA

cdr3_nt: TGCGCCAGCAGCCCAACCGACAGTAATGGCTACACCTTC
cdr3_aa: CASSPTDSNGYTF
v_call: TRBV5-1
j_call: TRBJ1-2
clone_size: NA
d_call: NA

cdr3_nt: TGCGCCAGCAGCCCCCGAAGGGGTATGAGTAATGAAAAACTGTTTTTT
cdr3_aa: CASSPRRGMSNEKLFF
v_call: TRBV5-1
j_call: TRBJ1-4
clone_size: NA
d_call: NA

cdr3_nt: TGTGCCAGCTCACCACCCCACAGGACCTATGGCTACACCTTC
cdr3_aa: CASSPPHRTYGYTF
v_call: TRBV18
j_call: TRBJ1-2
clone_size: few
d_call: NA

cdr3_nt: TGTGCCAGCAGCTTGTTTGGGACAGGATCTTACGAGCAGTACTTC
cdr3_aa: CASSLFGTGSYEQYF
v_call: TRBV7-2
j_call: TRBJ2-7
clone_size: NA
d_call: TRBD1

cdr3_nt: TGTGCCACCAGCAGACCAGATTATAACTATGGCTACACCTTC
cdr3_aa: CATSRPDYNYGYTF
v_call: TRBV15
j_call: TRBJ1-2
clone_size: few
d_call: NA

cdr3_nt: TGCGCCAGCAGCTTGGGTAGGGTGGAGGGCACTGAAGCTTTCTTT
cdr3_aa: CASSLGRVEGTEAFF
v_call: TRBV5-1
j_call: TRBJ1-1
clone_size: NA
d_call: NA

cdr3_nt: TGTGCCAGCAGGAGATATTATACAGGGGAACAAGAGACCCAGTACTTC
cdr3_aa: CASRRYYTGEQETQYF
v_call: TRBV2
j_call: TRBJ2-5
clone_size: NA
d_call: TRBD1

cdr3_nt: TGTGCCAGCAAAGAAGGGACAGGGGGATACGAGCAGTACTTC
cdr3_aa: CASKEGTGGYEQYF
v_call: TRBV2
j_call: TRBJ2-7
clone_size: NA
d_call: TRBD1

cdr3_nt: TGTGCCAGCCCACAGCGGGGACTAGGCAACGAGCAGTACTTC
cdr3_aa: CASPQRGLGNEQYF
v_call: TRBV9
j_call: TRBJ2-7
clone_size: NA
d_call: TRBD2

cdr3_nt: TGTGCCAGCAGCCATACAGGGGCAGGCACTGAAGCTTTCTTT
cdr3_aa: CASSHTGAGTEAFF
v_call: TRBV7-9
j_call: TRBJ1-1
clone_size: NA
d_call: TRBD1

cdr3_nt: TGTGCCACCAGCAGGGACAGGGTCCCCAATCAGCCCCAGCATTTT
cdr3_aa: CATSRDRVPNQPQHF
v_call: TRBV15
j_call: TRBJ1-5
clone_size: NA
d_call: TRBD1

cdr3_nt: TGCGCCAGCAGCGATCCTGGACAGGGGGCGAACAATGAGCAGTTCTTC
cdr3_aa: CASSDPGQGANNEQFF
v_call: TRBV5-1
j_call: TRBJ2-1
clone_size: NA
d_call: TRBD1

cdr3_nt: TGTGCCATCAGTGATTACAGGGGCCAAGAGACCCAGTACTTC
cdr3_aa: CAISDYRGQETQYF
v_call: TRBV10-3
j_call: TRBJ2-5
clone_size: NA
d_call: TRBD1

cdr3_nt: TGTGCCAGCAGCGTAGTCGGACACTTGAACACTGAAGCTTTCTTT
cdr3_aa: CASSVVGHLNTEAFF
v_call: TRBV9
j_call: TRBJ1-1
clone_size: NA
d_call: NA

cdr3_nt: TGCGCCAGCAGCTTGGTGGTAGCGGGGTCTGGGGCCAACGTCCTGACTTTC
cdr3_aa: CASSLVVAGSGANVLTF
v_call: TRBV5-1
j_call: TRBJ2-6
clone_size: NA
d_call: TRBD2

cdr3_nt: TGTGCCAGCAGCTTAGTAGGGGGGGGCACCGGGGAGCTGTTTTTT
cdr3_aa: CASSLVGGGTGELFF
v_call: TRBV7-6
j_call: TRBJ2-2
clone_size: NA
d_call: NA

cdr3_nt: TGCGCCAGCAGCTTCCCCGGGTCGTATGGCTACACCTTC
cdr3_aa: CASSFPGSYGYTF
v_call: TRBV5-1
j_call: TRBJ1-2
clone_size: once
d_call: NA

cdr3_nt: TGTGCCAGCAGCTTTCAGGGGCCTTCTAGACCCCTCCACTTT
cdr3_aa: CASSFQGPSRPLHF
v_call: TRBV5-6
j_call: TRBJ1-6
clone_size: NA
d_call: NA

cdr3_nt: TGTGCCAGCGGGTCCAGGGGACTAAACACTGAAGCTTTCTTT
cdr3_aa: CASGSRGLNTEAFF
v_call: TRBV28
j_call: TRBJ1-1
clone_size: NA
d_call: NA

cdr3_nt: TGTGCCAGCAGGCAAGCGGGGAGCTCTGGAAACACCATATATTTT
cdr3_aa: CASRQAGSSGNTIYF
v_call: TRBV21-1
j_call: TRBJ1-3
clone_size: few
d_call: NA

cdr3_nt: TGCGCCAGCAGTGCGGGGGGCTCGAACATTCAGTACTTC
cdr3_aa: CASSAGGSNIQYF
v_call: TRBV10-1
j_call: TRBJ2-4
clone_size: few
d_call: NA